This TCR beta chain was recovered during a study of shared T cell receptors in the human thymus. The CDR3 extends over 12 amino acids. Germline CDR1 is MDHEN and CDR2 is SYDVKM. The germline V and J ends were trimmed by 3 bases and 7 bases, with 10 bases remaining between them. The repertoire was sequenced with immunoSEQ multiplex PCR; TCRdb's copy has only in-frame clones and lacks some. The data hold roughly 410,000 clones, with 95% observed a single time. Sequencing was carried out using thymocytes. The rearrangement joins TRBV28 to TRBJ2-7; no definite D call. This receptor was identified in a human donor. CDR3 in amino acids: CASSFPGWEQYF. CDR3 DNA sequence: TGTGCCAGCAGTTTCCCCGGGTGGGAGCAGTACTTC.